A single sample is the source of the 13 T cell receptor beta chains below, sequenced in a study of cytomegalovirus exposure and HLA in healthy donors. This PCR relied on a set of 60 Vbeta primers and 13 Jbeta primers. Method: immunoSEQ multiplex PCR; TCRdb's copy keeps in-frame clones and lacks some. This table has nearly 300,000 clones, roughly 88% appearing once. Sequencing was performed on PBMCs. The receptor set was obtained from a middle-aged man in good health and CMV-seropositive.

V is TRBV5-1 and J is TRBJ2-2; 7 bases are shared with TRBD2. CDR3 length: 16 residues. Germline V gene sequence: CDR1 SGHRS, CDR2 YFSETQ. Trimming took 0 bases from V and 5 from J; bases not matched to a gene: 7. The CDR3 DNA reads as TGCGCCAGCAGCTTGGTGGCTAGCGGAAAAACCGGGGAGCTGTTTTTT. This gives the protein CASSLVASGKTGELFF.

The chain joins TRBV5-1 to TRBJ2-7; perhaps TRBD2 as D (5 bases). Germline V gene sequence: CDR1 SGHRS, CDR2 YFSETQ. There are 14 residues in the CDR3. The ends were cut back, 1 base at V and 0 bases at J, with 8 bases in the middle. The CDR3 sequence: CASSLIGDSYEQYF. The CDR3 coding sequence is TGCGCCAGCAGCTTGATCGGGGACTCCTACGAGCAGTACTTC. Full variable domain (missing parts from reference TRBV5-1 and TRBJ2-7): KAGVTQTPRYLIKTRGQQVTLSCSPISGHRSVSWYQQTPGQGLQFLFEYFSETQRNKGNFPGRFSGRQFSNSRSEMNVSTLELGDSALYLCASSLIGDSYEQYFGPGTRLTVT.

As DNA, the CDR3 is TGTGCCAGCCACTCCCGGGCGGGATTGTACGAGCAGTACTTC. Its translation: CASHSRAGLYEQYF. The chain carries TRBV27 and TRBJ2-7; D possibly corresponds to TRBD2 (6 bases). This CDR3 is 14 amino acids long. The germline V gene has CDR1 MNHEY and CDR2 SMNVEV (reference sequence). V was cut by 8 bases and J by 4 bases, with 18 bases left in between.

CDR3 loop: CASSSLPGTGGELPTYEQYF. The CDR3 DNA sequence: TGTGCCAGCAGTTCCTTACCCGGGACAGGGGGCGAACTACCCACCTACGAGCAGTACTTC. The chain combines TRBV27 with TRBJ2-7; the match to TRBD1 covers 12 bases. The germline gives CDR1 MNHEY, CDR2 SMNVEV (reference sequence). This CDR3 contains 20 residues. V lost 4 bases and J lost 2; bases outside the gene matches: 18.

V usage is TRBV5-1 and J usage is TRBJ2-3; 8 bases match TRBD1. The CDR3 consists of 17 residues. The V and J ends lost 6 bases and 6 bases, in that order; junction bases with no gene match: 18. Germline V gene lookup returns CDR1 SGHRS and CDR2 YFSETQ. Here the CDR3 reads CASTATDRQGPPDTQYF. CDR3 in DNA: TGCGCCAGCACCGCTACTGATCGACAGGGGCCCCCGGATACGCAGTATTTT.

This clone came up once. The chain employs TRBV9 and TRBJ2-3, with D possibly being TRBD2 (6 bases). CDR3 length: 15 residues. The ends were cut back, 1 base at V and 3 bases at J, with 12 bases in the middle. Per the germline V gene, CDR1 is SGDLS and CDR2 is YYNGEE. The CDR3 loop reads CASSVTVSGTDTQYF. The CDR3 bases are TGTGCCAGCAGCGTAACAGTAAGCGGGACAGATACGCAGTATTTT.

The sample holds one count of this clone. The chain is built from TRBV9 and TRBJ2-3; D perhaps matches TRBD2 (7 bases). This CDR3 has 16 residues. Germline V CDR1 and CDR2: SGDLS, YYNGEE. V lost 0 bases and J 0 bases, leaving 11 bases between the germline ends. CDR3 protein: CASSVAAGASTDTQYF. The CDR3 bases are TGTGCCAGCAGCGTAGCCGCGGGGGCTAGCACAGATACGCAGTATTTT. The full variable domain, its missing parts supplied by reference TRBV9 and TRBJ2-3, is DSGVTQTPKHLITATGQRVTLRCSPRSGDLSVYWYQQSLDQGLQFLIQYYNGEERAKGNILERFSAQQFPDLHSELNLSSLELGDSALYFCASSVAAGASTDTQYFGPGTRLTVL.

The rearrangement uses TRBV28 and TRBJ2-2; TRBD2 matches at 12 bases. The germline gives CDR1 MDHEN, CDR2 SYDVKM. V was clipped by 7 bases and J by 3 bases; unmatched bases: 9. The CDR3 sequence is 17 residues long. The CDR3 DNA reads TGTGCCAGCACCCCTTCTAGCGGGAGGGTGGACACCGGGGAGCTGTTTTTT. Translating it yields CASTPSSGRVDTGELFF.

This clone was counted a single time. The V and J genes are TRBV14 and TRBJ2-1; 7 nucleotides align to TRBD2. Per germline, CDR1 SGHDN and CDR2 FVKESK. The CDR3 is 21 amino acids. V was pared by 1 base and J by 0 bases, with 18 bases of the junction left unmatched. Written as DNA, the CDR3 is TGTGCCAGCAGCCAAGGACTACTAGCGTTCCTCCCAATTGGCTCCTACAATGAGCAGTTCTTC. Translated, it gives CASSQGLLAFLPIGSYNEQFF.

J is TRBJ2-1 and V is TRBV15; D gene ambiguous. This CDR3 comprises 15 residues. The V gene's germline CDR1 is LNHNV and CDR2 YYDKDF (reference sequence). Trimming left V 1 base short and J 0 bases short, with 7 bases between. The DNA of the CDR3 is TGTGCCACCAGCAGAGGTAGGAGCTCCTACAATGAGCAGTTCTTC. Its translation is CATSRGRSSYNEQFF.

The chain has TRBV6-1 and TRBJ2-7, with TRBD2 matching 12 bases. Germline V gene sequence: CDR1 MNHNS, CDR2 SASEGT. Unmatched junction bases numbered 6, after V lost 9 bases and J lost 0 bases. The length of the CDR3 is 15 residues. This CDR3 is CASRLAGASSYEQYF. The DNA for the CDR3 is TGTGCCAGTCGACTAGCGGGAGCTAGCTCCTACGAGCAGTACTTC.

The rearrangement links TRBV7-9 to TRBJ1-1; D may be TRBD1 (6 bases). The V end lost 6 bases, the J end lost 1 base, and 12 bases lay between the germline ends. Germline V gene data show CDR1 as SEHNR and CDR2 as FQNEAQ (reference sequence). There are 14 residues in the CDR3. CDR3 sequence: CASRPGTPNTEAFF. The DNA of the CDR3 is TGTGCCAGCAGACCTGGGACACCGAACACTGAAGCTTTCTTT.

V and J are TRBV5-1 and TRBJ1-1; D is ambiguous. Trimming cost V 0 bases and J 5 bases, with 8 bases left between them. Germline V lookup: CDR1 SGHRS, CDR2 YFSETQ. The length of the CDR3 is 13 residues. The CDR3 is CASSLDFTTEAFF. CDR3 nucleotides: TGCGCCAGCAGCTTGGACTTTACTACTGAAGCTTTCTTT. Together with reference TRBV5-1 and TRBJ1-1, the CDR3 gives the full variable domain: KAGVTQTPRYLIKTRGQQVTLSCSPISGHRSVSWYQQTPGQGLQFLFEYFSETQRNKGNFPGRFSGRQFSNSRSEMNVSTLELGDSALYLCASSLDFTTEAFFGQGTRLTVV.